This TCR beta chain was sequenced during a study of blood T cells in healthy people across ages. For the study at large: Template switching captured about one barcoded beta molecule per two T cells.

General study findings and limits: TCR beta diversity per million T cells fell roughly linearly with age.

V dropped 9 bases and J dropped 7; count of bases not matched to a gene: 15. This CDR3 region has 16 residues. CDR1 is KGHDR and CDR2 is SFDVKD in the germline V gene. A J-beta primer mix and a sample-barcoded 5' primer were used in a second PCR of roughly 6 to 12 cycles. TCRdb reanalysed the 5' RACE reads using MiXCR and keeps one entry per CDR3 protein. The data contain 800,000 to 1,000,000 distinct CDR3 sequences, about 44% of them seen just once; the ten biggest clones take up about an eighth. Each sample gave at least 6.5 million isolated PBMCs. Total RNA extraction produced at least 5.5 micrograms (per sample) for the study. This clonotype occurred a few times. No antigen is known for it.

The clonotype originates from a man aged 25 to 40 in good health. This sequence joins TRBV24-1 and TRBJ2-1, with 9 bases that match TRBD2. The sequencing sample was made of blood. DNA of the CDR3: TGTGCCACCTCCACGCCGGCGGGGGGGCTTCGGAATGAGCAGTTCTTC. It is translated as CATSTPAGGLRNEQFF.